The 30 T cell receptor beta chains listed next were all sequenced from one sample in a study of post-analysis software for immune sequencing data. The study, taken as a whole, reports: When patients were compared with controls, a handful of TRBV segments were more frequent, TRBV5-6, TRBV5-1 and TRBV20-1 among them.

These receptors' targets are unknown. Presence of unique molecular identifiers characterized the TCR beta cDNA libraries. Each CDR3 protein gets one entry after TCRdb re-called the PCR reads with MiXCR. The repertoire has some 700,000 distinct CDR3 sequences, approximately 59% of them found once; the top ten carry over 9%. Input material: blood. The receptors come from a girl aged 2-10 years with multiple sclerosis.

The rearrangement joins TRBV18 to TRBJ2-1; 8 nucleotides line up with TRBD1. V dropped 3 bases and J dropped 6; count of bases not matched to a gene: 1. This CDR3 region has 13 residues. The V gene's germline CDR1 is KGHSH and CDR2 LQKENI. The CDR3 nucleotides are TGTGCCAGCTCACCGGACAGGGTCAATGAGCAGTTCTTC. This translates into CASSPDRVNEQFF.

The CDR3 is CSVEDRVVTEAFF. The DNA for the CDR3 is TGCAGCGTTGAGGACAGGGTAGTCACTGAAGCTTTCTTT. The V call is TRBV29-1, the J call TRBJ1-1, with 8 bases aligning to TRBD1. Germline V CDR1 and CDR2: SQVTM, ANQGSEA. V lost 3 bases, J lost 4 bases, and 4 bases stayed unmatched. The CDR3 is 13 residues long.

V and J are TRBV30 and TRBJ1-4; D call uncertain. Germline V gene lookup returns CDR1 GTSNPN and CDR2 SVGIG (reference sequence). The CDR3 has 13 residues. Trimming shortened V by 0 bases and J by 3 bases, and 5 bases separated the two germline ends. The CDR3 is CAWSVRSNEKLFF. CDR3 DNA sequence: TGTGCCTGGAGTGTACGATCTAATGAAAAACTGTTTTTT.

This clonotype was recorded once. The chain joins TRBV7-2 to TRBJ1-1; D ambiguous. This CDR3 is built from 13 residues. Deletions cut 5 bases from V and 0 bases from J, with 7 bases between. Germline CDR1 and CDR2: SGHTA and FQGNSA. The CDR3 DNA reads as TGTGCCAGCAGCACGAGTTTGAACACTGAAGCTTTCTTT. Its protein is CASSTSLNTEAFF.

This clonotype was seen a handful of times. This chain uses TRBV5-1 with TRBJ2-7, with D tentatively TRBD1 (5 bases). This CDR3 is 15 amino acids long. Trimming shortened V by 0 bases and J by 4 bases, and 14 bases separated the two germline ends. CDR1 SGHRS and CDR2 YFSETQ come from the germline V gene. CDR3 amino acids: CASSLAPGAAYEQYF. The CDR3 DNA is TGCGCCAGCAGCTTGGCTCCTGGGGCGGCGTACGAGCAGTACTTC.

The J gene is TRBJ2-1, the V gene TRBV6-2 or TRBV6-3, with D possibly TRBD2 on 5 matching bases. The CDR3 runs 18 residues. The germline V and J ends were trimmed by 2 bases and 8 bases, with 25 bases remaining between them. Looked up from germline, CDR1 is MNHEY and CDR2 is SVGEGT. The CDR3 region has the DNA TGTGCCAGCAGTTACGAACAGCGGCTATCCCGTCTCGGGGATGAGCAGTTCTTC. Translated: CASSYEQRLSRLGDEQFF.

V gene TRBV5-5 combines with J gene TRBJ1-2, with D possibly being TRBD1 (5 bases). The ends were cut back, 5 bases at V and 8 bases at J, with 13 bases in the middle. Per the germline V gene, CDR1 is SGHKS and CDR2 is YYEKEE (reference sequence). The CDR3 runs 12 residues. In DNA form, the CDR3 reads TGTGCCAGCAGTCCATGGAGGGACGGCTACACCTTC. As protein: CASSPWRDGYTF.

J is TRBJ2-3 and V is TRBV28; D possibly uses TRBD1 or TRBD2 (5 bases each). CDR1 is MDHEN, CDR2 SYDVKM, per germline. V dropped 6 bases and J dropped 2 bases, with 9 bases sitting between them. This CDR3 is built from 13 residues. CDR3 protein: CASRGVPTDTQYF. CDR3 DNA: TGTGCCAGCAGGGGGGTTCCCACAGATACGCAGTATTTT.

The CDR3 is CATSGTTVKTQYF. The CDR3 DNA reads as TGTGCCACCAGCGGCACGACAGTTAAGACCCAGTACTTC. The V gene is TRBV15, the J gene TRBJ2-4; possible D gene TRBD1, 5 bases. The tail of the sequence fits TRBJ2-5 better, so the J call may be wrong. The CDR3 totals 13 residues. Germline V gives CDR1 LNHNV, CDR2 YYDKDF (reference sequence).

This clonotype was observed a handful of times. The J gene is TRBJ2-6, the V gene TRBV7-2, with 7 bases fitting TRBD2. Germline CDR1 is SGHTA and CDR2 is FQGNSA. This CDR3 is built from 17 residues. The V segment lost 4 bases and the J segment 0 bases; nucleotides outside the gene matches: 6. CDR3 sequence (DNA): TGTGCCAGCAGCTCAGGGCTAGCGGTCTCTGGGGCCAACGTCCTGACTTTC. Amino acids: CASSSGLAVSGANVLTF. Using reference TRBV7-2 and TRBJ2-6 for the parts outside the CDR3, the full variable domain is GAGVSQSPSNKVTEKGKDVELRCDPISGHTALYWYRQSLGQGLEFLIYFQGNSAPDKSGLPSDRFSAERTGGSVSTLTIQRTQQEDSAVYLCASSSGLAVSGANVLTFGAGSRLTVL.

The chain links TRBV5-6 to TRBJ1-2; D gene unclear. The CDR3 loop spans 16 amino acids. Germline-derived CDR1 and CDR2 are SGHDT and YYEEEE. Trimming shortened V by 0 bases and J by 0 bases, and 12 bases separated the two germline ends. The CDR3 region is CASSLDGRWANYGYTF. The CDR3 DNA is TGTGCCAGCAGCTTGGACGGGCGCTGGGCTAACTATGGCTACACCTTC.

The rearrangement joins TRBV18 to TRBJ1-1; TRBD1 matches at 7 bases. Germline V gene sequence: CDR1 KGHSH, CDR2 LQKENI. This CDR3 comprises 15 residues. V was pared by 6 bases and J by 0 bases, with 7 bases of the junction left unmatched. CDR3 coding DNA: TGTGCCAGCTCTCAGGGGGTTATCCTGAACACTGAAGCTTTCTTT. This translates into CASSQGVILNTEAFF.

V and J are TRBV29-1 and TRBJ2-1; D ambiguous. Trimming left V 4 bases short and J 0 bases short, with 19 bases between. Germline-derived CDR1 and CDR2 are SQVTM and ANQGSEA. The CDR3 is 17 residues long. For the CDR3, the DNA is TGCAGCGTTGCTCCTCAGATAGCCGGTAACTCCTACAATGAGCAGTTCTTC. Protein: CSVAPQIAGNSYNEQFF.

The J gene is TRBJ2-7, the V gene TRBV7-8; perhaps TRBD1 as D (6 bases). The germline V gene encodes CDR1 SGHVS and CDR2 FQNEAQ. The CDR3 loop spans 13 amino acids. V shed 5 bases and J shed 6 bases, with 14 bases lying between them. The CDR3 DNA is TGTGCCAGCAGCGCCAGCAGAGGGGGCGAGCAGTACTTC. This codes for CASSASRGGEQYF. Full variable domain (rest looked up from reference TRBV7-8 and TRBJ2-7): GAGVSQSPRYKVAKRGQDVALRCDPISGHVSLFWYQQALGQGPEFLTYFQNEAQLDKSGLPSDRFFAERPEGSVSTLKIQRTQQEDSAVYLCASSASRGGEQYFGPGTRLTVT.

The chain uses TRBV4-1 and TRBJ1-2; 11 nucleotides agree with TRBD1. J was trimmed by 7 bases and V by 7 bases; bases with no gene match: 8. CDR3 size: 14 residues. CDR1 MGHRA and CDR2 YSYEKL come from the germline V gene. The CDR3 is CASNAGQGVIGYTF. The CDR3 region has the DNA TGCGCCAGCAACGCGGGACAGGGGGTTATTGGCTACACCTTC.

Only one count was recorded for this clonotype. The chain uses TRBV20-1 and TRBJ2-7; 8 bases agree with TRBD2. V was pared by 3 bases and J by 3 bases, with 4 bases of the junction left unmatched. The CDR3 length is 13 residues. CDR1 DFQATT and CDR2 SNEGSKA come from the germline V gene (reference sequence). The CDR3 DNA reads TGCAGTGCTAGCGGGAGGGGTCTCTACGAGCAGTACTTC. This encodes CSASGRGLYEQYF.

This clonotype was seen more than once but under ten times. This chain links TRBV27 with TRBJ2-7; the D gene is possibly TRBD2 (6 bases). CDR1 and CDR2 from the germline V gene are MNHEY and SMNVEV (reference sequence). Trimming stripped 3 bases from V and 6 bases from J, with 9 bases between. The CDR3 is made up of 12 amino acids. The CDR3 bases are TGTGCCAGCAGTTTCTACGGGGGCGAGCAGTACTTC. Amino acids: CASSFYGGEQYF.

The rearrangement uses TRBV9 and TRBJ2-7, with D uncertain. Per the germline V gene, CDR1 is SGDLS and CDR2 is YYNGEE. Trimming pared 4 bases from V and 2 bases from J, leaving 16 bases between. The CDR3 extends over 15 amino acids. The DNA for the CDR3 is TGTGCCAGCAGCTTAGAACCGGGTCCAACCTACGAGCAGTACTTC. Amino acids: CASSLEPGPTYEQYF.

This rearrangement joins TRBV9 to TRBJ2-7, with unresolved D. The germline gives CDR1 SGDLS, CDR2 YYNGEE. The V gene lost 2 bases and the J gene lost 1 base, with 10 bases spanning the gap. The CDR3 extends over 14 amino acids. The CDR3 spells CASSVSLRSYEQYF. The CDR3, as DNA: TGTGCCAGCAGCGTTAGCCTCAGGTCCTACGAGCAGTACTTC.

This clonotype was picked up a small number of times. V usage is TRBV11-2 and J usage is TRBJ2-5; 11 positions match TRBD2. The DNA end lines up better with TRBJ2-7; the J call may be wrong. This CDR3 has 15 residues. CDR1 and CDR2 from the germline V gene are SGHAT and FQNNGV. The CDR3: CASSLGASGGYEQYF. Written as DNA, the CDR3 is TGTGCCAGCAGCTTAGGGGCTAGCGGGGGGTACGAGCAGTACTTC.

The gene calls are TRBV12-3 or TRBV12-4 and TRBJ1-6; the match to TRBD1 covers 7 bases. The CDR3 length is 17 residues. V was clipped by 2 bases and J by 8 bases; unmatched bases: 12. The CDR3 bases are TGTGCCAGCAGTTTATTCCGGACTCCAGGGGGGGATTCACCCCTCCACTTT. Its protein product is CASSLFRTPGGDSPLHF.

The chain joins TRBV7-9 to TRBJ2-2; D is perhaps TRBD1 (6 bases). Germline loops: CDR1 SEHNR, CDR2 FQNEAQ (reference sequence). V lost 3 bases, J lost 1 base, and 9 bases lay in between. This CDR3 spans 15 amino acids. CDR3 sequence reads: CASSLARGNTGELFF. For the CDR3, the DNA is TGTGCCAGCAGCTTGGCCAGGGGGAACACCGGGGAGCTGTTTTTT.

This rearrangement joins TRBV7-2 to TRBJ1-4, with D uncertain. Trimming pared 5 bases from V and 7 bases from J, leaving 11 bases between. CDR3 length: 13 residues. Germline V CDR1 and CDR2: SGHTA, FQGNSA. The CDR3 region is CASSIRAREKLFF. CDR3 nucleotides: TGTGCCAGCAGCATAAGGGCCCGTGAAAAACTGTTTTTT. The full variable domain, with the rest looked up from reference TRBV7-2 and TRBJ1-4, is GAGVSQSPSNKVTEKGKDVELRCDPISGHTALYWYRQSLGQGLEFLIYFQGNSAPDKSGLPSDRFSAERTGGSVSTLTIQRTQQEDSAVYLCASSIRAREKLFFGSGTQLSVL.

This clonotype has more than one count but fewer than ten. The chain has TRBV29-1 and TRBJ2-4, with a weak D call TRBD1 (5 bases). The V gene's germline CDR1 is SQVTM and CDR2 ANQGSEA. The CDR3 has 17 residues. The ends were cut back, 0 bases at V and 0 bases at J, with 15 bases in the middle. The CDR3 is CSVEDRLAGLAKNIQYF. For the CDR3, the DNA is TGCAGCGTTGAAGATCGTCTGGCAGGGCTAGCCAAAAACATTCAGTACTTC.

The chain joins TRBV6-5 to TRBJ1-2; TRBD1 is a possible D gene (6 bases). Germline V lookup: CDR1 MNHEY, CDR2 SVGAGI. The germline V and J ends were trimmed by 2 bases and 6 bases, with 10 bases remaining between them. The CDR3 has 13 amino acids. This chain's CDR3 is CASSYDGGNGYTF. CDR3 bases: TGTGCCAGCAGTTACGACGGGGGCAATGGCTACACCTTC.

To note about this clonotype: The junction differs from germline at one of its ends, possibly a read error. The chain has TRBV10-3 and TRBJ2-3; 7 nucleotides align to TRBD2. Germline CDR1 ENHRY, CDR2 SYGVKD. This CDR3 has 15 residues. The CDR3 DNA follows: TGTGTCATCGCCGGGACTACCGATGATGCCGATACGCAGTATTTT. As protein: CVIAGTTDDADTQYF.

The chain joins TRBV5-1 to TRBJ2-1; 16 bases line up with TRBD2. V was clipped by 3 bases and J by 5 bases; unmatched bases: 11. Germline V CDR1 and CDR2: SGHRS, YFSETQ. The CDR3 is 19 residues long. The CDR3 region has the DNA TGCGCCAGCAGCTGGAGAGGACAGGGGACTAGCGGGAGGGACAATGAGCAGTTCTTC. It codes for CASSWRGQGTSGRDNEQFF.

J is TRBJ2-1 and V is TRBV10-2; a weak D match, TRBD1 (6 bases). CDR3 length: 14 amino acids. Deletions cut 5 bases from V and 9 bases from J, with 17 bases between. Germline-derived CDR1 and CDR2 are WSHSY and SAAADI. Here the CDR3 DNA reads TGCGCCAGCAGTCGGGACACACCGGTCAGTGAGCAGTTCTTC. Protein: CASSRDTPVSEQFF.

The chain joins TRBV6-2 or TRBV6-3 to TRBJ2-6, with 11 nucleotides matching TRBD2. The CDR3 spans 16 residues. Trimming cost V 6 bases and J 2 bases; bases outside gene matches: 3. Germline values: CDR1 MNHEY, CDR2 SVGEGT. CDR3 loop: CASRFSGGAGANVLTF. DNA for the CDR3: TGTGCCAGCAGATTTAGCGGGGGGGCTGGGGCCAACGTCCTGACTTTC.

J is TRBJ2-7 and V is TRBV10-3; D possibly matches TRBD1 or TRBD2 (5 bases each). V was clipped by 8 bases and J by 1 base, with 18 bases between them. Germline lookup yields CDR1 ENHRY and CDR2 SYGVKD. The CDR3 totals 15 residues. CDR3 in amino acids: CAIRGRDGKSYEQYF. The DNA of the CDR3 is TGTGCCATCCGGGGCCGGGACGGAAAATCCTACGAGCAGTACTTC.